This TCR beta chain comes out of a study of shared clonotypes between healthy human individuals. Some clones are missing from TCRdb's copy, which holds only in-frame ones; the method was immunoSEQ multiplex PCR. The profile shows about 660,000 clones, around 67% of them singletons. Germline V gives CDR1 SQVTM, CDR2 ANQGSEA. V shed 4 bases, J shed 7 bases, and the junction held 14 bases outside the gene matches. This CDR3 comprises 16 residues. This TCR came from a woman aged 25 to 39 in good health. V gene TRBV29-1 combines with J gene TRBJ2-1, with 9 bases lining up with TRBD2. The sequenced sample consisted of memory CD4+ T cells sorted from blood. The sample's subset: CD45RA-negative fraction. CDR3 amino acids: CSVGGGLAGSGNEQFF. CDR3 sequence (DNA): TGCAGCGTTGGTGGGGGTCTAGCGGGATCTGGGAATGAGCAGTTCTTC.